Here is one T cell receptor (beta chain) with its context. Its antigen has not been determined. Base-call qualities are not available, and no considerably larger clone is one nucleotide away. V is trimmed back by 4 bases and J by 0 bases, and the junction contains 4 bases that no gene match accounts for. The CDR3 measures 18 amino acids from cysteine to phenylalanine. Kept here is only the CDR3 DNA, which spans 54 bases and is read in frame from base 1. For CDR1 and CDR2, the germline V gene lists MRHNA and SNTAGT. The immunoSEQ Assay, a bias-controlled multiplex PCR, was used to amplify TCRbeta CDR3 regions from genomic DNA. As for the original processing: Nucleated cell counts per sample were estimated from amplification of reference gene primers within the assay. To quantify the absolute abundance of each unique TCRbeta CDR3 rearrangement, sequence reads were collapsed and filtered. Productive Simpson clonality was computed per sample as the square root of Simpson's diversity index over productive rearrangements. TCRdb holds this immuneACCESS table with in-frame rearrangements only. Some clones are missing; in checked studies, unresolved V genes explain under half, and the rest has no known cause. V, J and clone size reflect that table, while D and trimming were determined from the DNA. This sample is represented by some 200,000 clones; around 82% of them were singletons. The ten largest clones represent approximately 12% of the sample.

The data were taken from a study of blood T cell repertoires in COVID-19 (TCRdb year 2020). Context from the whole study: Collaborator samples came from the United States, Italy and Spain and covered acute and convalescent phases of COVID-19. Where available, HLA class I and class II types were obtained from metadata supplied by the sample provider rather than from assay-based typing. Sample metadata almost always included a de-identified subject ID, COVID-19 status, age in years and sex. Samples came from the ongoing ImmuneRACE study (first 160 participants) plus 1,254 subjects from 6 global collaborators. The repertoires were made available in a free public database intended to serve as a resource for research on the immune response to SARS-CoV-2. The prospective study material was composed of cDNA or gDNA derived from T cells, B-cell-depleted T cells, or PBMCs. Subjects who had been exposed to COVID-19, were actively infected with it, or had recovered from it provided the deeply sampled blood TCRbeta repertoires that made up the dataset. The investigation overall reported the following: The quantity of clinical and demographic metadata differed by source and by participant and was supplied without curation.

Collaborating institutions collected whole blood in K2EDTA tubes following their own protocols. For TCRbeta analysis, collaborators shipped samples as frozen whole blood, isolated PBMCs, or DNA extracted from either of those sample types. The clonotype comes from a woman between 40 and 55 years old with acute or convalescent COVID-19. The sequencing input was peripheral blood. The V and J segments used are TRBV6-4 and TRBJ2-1, with 15 junctional bases fitting TRBD2. The CDR3 loop reads CASSVGTSGRSSYNEQFF. The nucleotide sequence reads TGTGCCAGCAGTGTAGGGACTAGCGGGAGGAGCTCCTACAATGAGCAGTTCTTC.